This T cell receptor (beta chain) was profiled in a study of response to subunit inactivated influenza vaccine. A single record per CDR3 protein comes from TCRdb applying MiXCR to the RT-PCR reads. The sample consists of more than 450,000 distinct CDR3 sequences, approximately 10% of them appearing once. General study points: Only a handful of new T cells, the authors suggested, are recruited with each seasonal influenza vaccination.

CDR3 length equals 18 residues. Per germline, CDR1 SGHRS and CDR2 YFSETQ. J was trimmed by 3 bases and V by 2 bases; bases with no gene match: 17. This clonotype was recorded a few times. Its antigen is unidentified. This sequence was found in a man aged 50 to 59 who received an inactivated influenza vaccine. V is TRBV5-1 and J is TRBJ2-7; TRBD2 aligns across 7 bases. The specimen comprised PBMCs from blood, sampled on the day of vaccination. The CDR3 loop is CASSFDSPLLSGNYEQYF. CDR3 coding DNA: TGCGCCAGCAGCTTTGATTCCCCCCTTCTCAGCGGGAACTACGAGCAGTACTTC.